This paragraph reports one T cell receptor beta chain. TCRdb processed the RT-PCR reads anew with MiXCR; each CDR3 protein has one entry. The table lists some 160,000 distinct CDR3 sequences, about 24% of them singletons. The data derive from a study of patients and donors after allogeneic stem cell transplantation. Germline values: CDR1 SEHNR, CDR2 FQNEAQ (reference sequence). The CDR3 covers 16 residues. V shed 1 base, J shed 2 bases, and the junction held 7 bases outside the gene matches. V gene TRBV7-9 combines with J gene TRBJ2-5; TRBD1 matches 7 bases. Sequencing was performed on blood, either unsorted or a sorted T cell fraction (not recorded which). This TCR came from a human donor who was either an allogeneic HSCT recipient or a stem cell or donor lymphocyte infusion donor (not recorded which). It is not recorded whose cells these are; they may come from a transplant donor. The CDR3: CASSLGAVGQQETQYF. As DNA, the CDR3 is TGTGCCAGCAGCTTAGGGGCTGTGGGACAGCAAGAGACCCAGTACTTC.